This T cell receptor beta chain was documented in a study of molecular identifiers for immune sequencing clone quantification listed by TCRdb under 2018. For the study in its entirety: For a replicate experiment, RNA from approximately 20,000 or 100,000 naive CD8 T cells was divided into five aliquots, and four of the five aliquots were sequenced. CD8 T cells were used in a methods study to benchmark molecular-identifier clustering-based TCR repertoire sequencing (MIDCIRS) and TCR RNA copy counting.

Broader findings and caveats from the paper: Modeling gave about 3 recovered TCR RNA copies per cell versus 8 to 10 by digital PCR, implying 25% to 30% capture efficiency. In CMV-specific effector cells, clones with more than 20 RNA copies accounted for over 97% of molecules, whereas in naive cells such clones accounted for under 1%. The naive libraries included spiked-in Jurkat TCR RNA (roughly 11 copies' worth), and this RNA is not part of the donor repertoire. Without barcode sub-clustering, chimeric consensus sequences inflated TCR diversity; chimeras reached as high as 47%. Highly expanded clone sizes could be underestimated because identical TCR molecules may share a barcode. Spiked-in Jurkat TCR RNA equal to a single cell's worth was reported to be detectable even within one million naive CD8 T cells.

Libraries of naive CD8 T cells were generated from about 19,000 to 1,100,000 sorted cells, with 10%, 30% or 50% of the purified RNA used. On a BD FACSAria II, naive CD8 T cells were FACS-sorted as CD8+CD4-CCR7+CD45RA+ and collected into RLT Plus buffer. Under 11 TCR copies' worth of Jurkat RNA were spiked into about 20,000-1,000,000 naive CD8 T cell samples to test detection sensitivity. CD8 T cells were enriched with RosetteSep CD8+ T Cell Enrichment Cocktail and Ficoll-Paque, followed by ACK red cell lysis. The library was produced with PCR. TCRdb names NextSeq 500 as the instrument used. Bulk TCR libraries were made following a previously described method, with the TCR primers given in Table S5. Purification of total RNA was performed with the Qiagen AllPrep DNA/RNA kit. Before analysis, reads from multiple sequencing runs of the same library were pooled. As for the original processing: Only reads with exact TCR constant sequence were kept, trimmed to 150 nt, and grouped by their 12-nt molecular barcodes. Reads in each barcode group were sub-clustered using a 15% Levenshtein threshold, and a quality-weighted consensus sequence was built for each RNA molecule. Non-functional sequences were discarded, and so were lower-count sequences lying one edit away from another sequence. Based on fitting two negative binomial distributions, any barcode sub-cluster with under 20% of the maximum read count was discarded. TCRdb cleaned the public reads at Q25 with fastp, built clones with MiXCR and kept in-frame beta chains. Merged by CDR3 protein, the rows form single entries marked with the most common genes and DNA. TCRdb's processing, not the study's, gives the V and J calls here. The sample contains over 550,000 distinct CDR3 sequences, about 25% of them found a single time. Approximately 0.75% of the sample rests with the top ten.

About this clonotype: What this receptor recognizes is not known. A much larger clone differs from this one at a single base, so this may be a read error.

Via the germline V gene (reference sequence), CDR1 is LNHDA and CDR2 SQIVND. The junction shows trimming of 8 bases on V and 3 bases on J, plus 10 bases between the germline ends. Reading from cysteine to phenylalanine, the CDR3 counts 12 amino acids. Left in the record is the CDR3 DNA by itself, 36 bases read in frame from the first base. The sequencing input was naive CD8+ T cells from blood, with Jurkat cell RNA spiked in. Explained via the paper, the cell subset or site label denotes: FACS-sorted CD8+CD4-CCR7+CD45RA+ naive T cells. The clonotype was recovered from a human donor in good health. Some libraries in this study had Jurkat cell RNA spiked in. The chain uses TRBV19 and TRBJ2-5; TRBD2 is a weak D gene call, 5 bases matching. For the CDR3, the sequence is CASASGKETQYF. The DNA is TGTGCCAGTGCGTCGGGGAAAGAGACCCAGTACTTC.